The 9 T cell receptor beta chains below were found in one sample sequenced in a study of T-cell memory formation after mild COVID-19. TCRdb analysed the 5' RACE reads with MiXCR anew, one entry per CDR3 protein. The sample holds over 250,000 distinct CDR3 sequences, 15% to 20% seen once. Sequenced: PBMCs or a T cell subset sorted from them (not recorded which). The receptors shown here come from a young man who had mild COVID-19 (a few samples of this study predate the infection). Cell type and time point are not known.

The sample holds many counts of this clonotype. The chain is built from TRBV15 and TRBJ2-7; 7 bases map to TRBD1. The CDR3 runs to 14 residues. In germline, CDR1 is LNHNV, CDR2 YYDKDF (reference sequence). Trimming cost V 3 bases and J 4 bases; bases outside gene matches: 6. CDR3 loop: CATSSSQGDYEQYV. The CDR3 nucleotides are TGTGCCACCAGCAGTAGTCAGGGGGATTACGAGCAGTACGTC.

The chain couples TRBV6-5 to TRBJ2-5; no definite D call. The germline V gene has CDR1 MNHEY and CDR2 SVGAGI. V shed 6 bases and J shed 7 bases, with 21 bases lying between them. This CDR3 is built from 15 residues. CDR3 in DNA: TGTGCCAGCAGAATGGGATTCGGGTCAAGCAGGACCCAGTACTTC. It translates to CASRMGFGSSRTQYF.

This clonotype was seen a few times. J is TRBJ2-3 and V is TRBV4-2; 11 nucleotides line up with TRBD2. CDR1 and CDR2 (germline): LGHNA, YNFKEQ. This CDR3 region has 17 residues. The V gene end was trimmed by 4 bases and the J gene end by 6 bases; junction bases not matched to a gene: 12. The CDR3 sequence is CASSRKGILAGGDTQYF. The CDR3 DNA reads as TGTGCCAGCAGCCGAAAGGGAATTCTAGCGGGGGGTGATACGCAGTATTTT.

The chain carries TRBV18 and TRBJ2-3; the D gene could be TRBD1 or TRBD2 (5 bases each). The CDR3 loop spans 16 amino acids. V was cut by 2 bases and J by 2 bases, with 14 bases left in between. Germline assignment: CDR1 KGHSH and CDR2 LQKENI. Here the CDR3 reads CASSPVGPPITDTQYF. The CDR3 coding sequence is TGTGCCAGCTCACCAGTGGGACCCCCCATCACAGATACGCAGTATTTT.

The sample holds a few counts of this clonotype. V usage is TRBV7-2 and J usage is TRBJ2-7; TRBD2 aligns across 8 bases. The CDR3 runs to 15 residues. The ends lost 1 base at V and 4 bases at J; junction bases unmatched: 6. Per the germline V gene, CDR1 is SGHTA and CDR2 is FQGNSA. CDR3 DNA: TGTGCCAGCAGCTTAGATGCCGGGGGGGCTTACGAGCAGTACGTC. This gives the protein CASSLDAGGAYEQYV.

The rearrangement joins TRBV7-3 to TRBJ1-1; 7 bases map to TRBD1. The CDR3 totals 14 residues. CDR1 is SGHTA, CDR2 FQGTGA, per germline. The junction had 3 bases not matched to a gene; V was cut back by 2 bases and J by 3 bases. As DNA, the CDR3 is TGTGCCAGCAGCTTACAGGGGGGAGACACTGAAGCTTTCTTT. Translation: CASSLQGGDTEAFF.

This clonotype turned up a few times. The gene calls are TRBV18 and TRBJ2-5, with D perhaps matching TRBD1 (6 bases). The V gene's germline CDR1 is KGHSH and CDR2 LQKENI. The CDR3 has 14 residues. With 6 bases removed from V and 5 bases from J, the gap between germline ends came to 16 bases. The DNA of the CDR3 is TGTGCCAGCTCCCCGGACAGTGGAAGGGAGACCCAGTACTTC. Translating it yields CASSPDSGRETQYF.

The chain combines TRBV28 with TRBJ2-1; 12 bases are a match to TRBD1. The V segment lost 4 bases and the J segment 7 bases; nucleotides outside the gene matches: 8. Per germline, CDR1 MDHEN and CDR2 SYDVKM. This CDR3 contains 16 residues. The CDR3 coding sequence is TGTGCCAGCAGTTCAACGGGACAGGGGGCGCCAAATGAGCAGTTCTTC. Translating it yields CASSSTGQGAPNEQFF.

Only a few counts were recorded for this clonotype. This sequence joins TRBV6-5 and TRBJ2-3; 10 nucleotides line up with TRBD1. The V gene end was trimmed by 4 bases and the J gene end by 3 bases; junction bases not matched to a gene: 7. The CDR3 totals 16 residues. Germline CDR1 reads MNHEY; CDR2 reads SVGAGI. CDR3 DNA sequence: TGTGCCAGCAGTTCCCGACAGGGGGCCGGGACAGATACGCAGTATTTT. Its translation is CASSSRQGAGTDTQYF.